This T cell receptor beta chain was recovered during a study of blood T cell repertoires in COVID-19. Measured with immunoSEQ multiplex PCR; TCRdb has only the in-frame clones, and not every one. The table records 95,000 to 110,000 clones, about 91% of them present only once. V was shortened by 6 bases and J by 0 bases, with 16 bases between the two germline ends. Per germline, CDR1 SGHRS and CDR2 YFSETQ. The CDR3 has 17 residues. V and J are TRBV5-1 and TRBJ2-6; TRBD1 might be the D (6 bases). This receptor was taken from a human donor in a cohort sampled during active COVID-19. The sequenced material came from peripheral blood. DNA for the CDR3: TGCGCCAGCACGGTGGGGGCCCCAATCTCTGGGGCCAACGTCCTGACTTTC. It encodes CASTVGAPISGANVLTF.